This T cell receptor beta chain was profiled in a study of blood T cell repertoires in COVID-19. Study context: Whether acute or convalescent, the COVID-19 samples came from the United States, Italy and Spain.

A single count supports this clone. CDR1 and CDR2 from the germline V gene are MNHEY and SMNVEV (reference sequence). After removal of 2 bases from V and 3 bases from J, the junction contained 9 bases not matched to a gene. The CDR3 has 17 residues. This table comes from immunoSEQ multiplex PCR, and its TCRdb copy is limited to in-frame clones, with some not included. Found here are approximately 270,000 clones, roughly 90% of them singletons; the top ten hold approximately 0.84%. V and J are TRBV27 and TRBJ1-5; 8 bases align to TRBD1. The sample consisted of peripheral blood. The sequence derives from a man aged 30 to 39 with acute or convalescent COVID-19. CDR3 DNA: TGTGCCAGCAGTTTAATCGCGCAGGGGGCGACCAATCAGCCCCAGCATTTT. Protein: CASSLIAQGATNQPQHF.